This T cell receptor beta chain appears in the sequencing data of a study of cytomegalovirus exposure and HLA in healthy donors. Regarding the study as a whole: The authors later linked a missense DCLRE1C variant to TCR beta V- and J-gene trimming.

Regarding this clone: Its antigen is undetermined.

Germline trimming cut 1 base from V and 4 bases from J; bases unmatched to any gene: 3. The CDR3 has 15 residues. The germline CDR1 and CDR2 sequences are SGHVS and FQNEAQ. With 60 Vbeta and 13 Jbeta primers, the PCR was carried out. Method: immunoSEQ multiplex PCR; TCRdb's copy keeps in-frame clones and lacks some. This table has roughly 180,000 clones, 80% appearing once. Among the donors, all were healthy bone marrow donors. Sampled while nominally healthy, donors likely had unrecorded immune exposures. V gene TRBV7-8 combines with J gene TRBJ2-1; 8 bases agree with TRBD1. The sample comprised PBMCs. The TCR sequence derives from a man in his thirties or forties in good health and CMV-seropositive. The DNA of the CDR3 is TGTGCCAGCAGCTTAGGACAGGGGATATACAATGAGCAGTTCTTC. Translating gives CASSLGQGIYNEQFF.